This entry lists 32 T cell receptor beta chains sequenced from one sample in a study of CD8 T cells in Susac syndrome. RNA totalling roughly 0.45 to 1 ug underwent reverse transcription with random hexamers. TCRdb used MiXCR to reprocess the immunoSEQ multiplex PCR reads, holding one entry per CDR3 protein. The table has a few hundred thousand distinct CDR3 sequences, 95% seen once. Sequenced input: CD4+ T cells from PBMCs. Every receptor here comes from a human donor with multiple sclerosis.

The V call is TRBV14, the J call TRBJ1-2, with no clear D. CDR1 and CDR2 (germline): SGHDN, FVKESK. CDR3 size: 12 residues. Trimming stripped 2 bases from V and 7 bases from J, with 8 bases between. CDR3 region: CASSQYAGGYTF. CDR3 DNA sequence: TGTGCCAGCAGCCAATATGCGGGTGGCTACACCTTC.

The chain couples TRBV15 to TRBJ1-5; possibly TRBD1 for D (5 bases). Germline CDR1 LNHNV, CDR2 YYDKDF (reference sequence). This CDR3 has 17 amino acids. The V gene lost 0 bases and the J gene lost 1 base, with 13 bases spanning the gap. CDR3 bases: TGTGCCACCAGCAGAGATCTTTTAGGGGCAAGCAATCAGCCCCAGCATTTT. Its protein product is CATSRDLLGASNQPQHF.

This clonotype was detected a few times. The J gene is TRBJ2-3, the V gene TRBV5-1; 7 nucleotides match TRBD1. The V gene's germline CDR1 is SGHRS and CDR2 YFSETQ. Trimming at V came to 5 bases and at J to 3 bases, leaving 9 bases not matched to a gene. The CDR3 has 15 amino acids. CDR3 sequence (DNA): TGCGCCAGCAGTTTATCACCGGGACAGACAGATACGCAGTATTTT. This sequence encodes CASSLSPGQTDTQYF.

This clonotype came up once. The chain employs TRBV5-4 and TRBJ2-3; D remains ambiguous. Germline assignment: CDR1 SGHNT and CDR2 YYREEE (reference sequence). This CDR3 has 11 residues. Trimming removed 0 bases at V and 7 bases at J, with 3 bases between. The CDR3 is CASSLGNTQYF. In DNA form, the CDR3 reads TGTGCCAGCAGCTTGGGGAATACGCAGTATTTT.

The chain uses TRBV29-1 and TRBJ1-2, with TRBD1 as a possible D gene (5 bases). V gave up 0 bases and J gave up 7 bases, with 21 bases separating them. The CDR3 is made up of 16 amino acids. The germline CDR1 and CDR2 sequences are SQVTM and ANQGSEA. CDR3 nucleotide sequence: TGCAGCGTTGAAGATCGAGAGGCAGGGTTAAGTTTTGGCTACACCTTC. Protein sequence: CSVEDREAGLSFGYTF.

V is TRBV6-6 and J is TRBJ1-1; D call uncertain. V was trimmed by 6 bases and J by 0 bases, leaving 5 bases between them. The CDR3 is 12 residues long. Germline V CDR1 and CDR2: MNHNY, SVGAGI (reference sequence). CDR3 sequence: CASSYVNTEAFF. The CDR3 DNA reads as TGTGCCAGCAGCTACGTGAACACTGAAGCTTTCTTT.

V usage is TRBV6-1 and J usage is TRBJ1-2, with a possible D match to TRBD1 (6 bases). CDR1 is MNHNS and CDR2 is SASEGT in the germline V gene. This CDR3 region has 17 residues. V dropped 6 bases and J dropped 4 bases, with 24 bases sitting between them. This chain's CDR3 is CASSPNIDRPLPYGYTF. The CDR3 region has the DNA TGTGCCAGCAGCCCGAATATCGACAGGCCCTTACCCTATGGCTACACCTTC.

The rearrangement links TRBV11-1 to TRBJ2-1, with D possibly TRBD2 on 6 matching bases. Trimming left V 10 bases short and J 2 bases short, with 21 bases between. CDR3 length: 16 residues. Germline lookup yields CDR1 SGHAT and CDR2 FQDESV (reference sequence). CDR3: CATTNGGAGPYNEQFF. The DNA of the CDR3 is TGTGCCACTACTAACGGCGGGGCAGGGCCCTACAATGAGCAGTTCTTC.

This chain's CDR3 is CASSRGTAGGEQFF. The DNA of the CDR3 is TGTGCCAGCAGCCGAGGGACGGCCGGGGGTGAGCAGTTCTTC. This rearrangement joins TRBV6-4 to TRBJ2-1; TRBD2 is a possible D gene (6 bases). The CDR3 is 14 residues long. Between the trimmed V and J ends, which lost 6 bases and 9 bases, there was a span of 18 bases. Looked up from germline, CDR1 is MRHNA and CDR2 is SNTAGT.

The chain links TRBV18 to TRBJ1-1; 8 nucleotides match TRBD1. V shed 3 bases, J shed 1 base, and the junction held 4 bases outside the gene matches. Per germline, CDR1 KGHSH and CDR2 LQKENI. The CDR3 totals 15 residues. This chain's CDR3 is CASSPWDRTNTEAFF. The CDR3 region has the DNA TGTGCCAGCTCACCTTGGGACAGGACGAACACTGAAGCTTTCTTT. Full variable domain (rest looked up from reference TRBV18 and TRBJ1-1): NAGVMQNPRHLVRRRGQEARLRCSPMKGHSHVYWYRQLPEEGLKFMVYLQKENIIDESGMPKERFSAEFPKEGPSILRIQQVVRGDSAAYFCASSPWDRTNTEAFFGQGTRLTVV.

This sequence joins TRBV20-1 and TRBJ2-7; D uncertain. Germline V gene sequence: CDR1 DFQATT, CDR2 SNEGSKA (reference sequence). Trimming left V 6 bases short and J 3 bases short, with 9 bases between. This CDR3 is 11 amino acids long. Here the CDR3 DNA reads TGCAGTGCCGAGTCGGGCTACGAGCAGTACTTC. Amino acids: CSAESGYEQYF.

This rearrangement joins TRBV6-2 or TRBV6-3 to TRBJ1-1; D gene unclear. CDR3 length: 14 amino acids. The V end lost 4 bases, the J end lost 4 bases, and 13 bases lay between the germline ends. CDR1 is MNHEY and CDR2 is SVGEGT in the germline V gene. Here the CDR3 reads CASSSYTASTEAFF. CDR3 DNA: TGTGCCAGCAGTTCCTACACGGCTAGCACTGAAGCTTTCTTT.

This clonotype was counted once. The V call is TRBV7-9, the J call TRBJ1-6; 9 nucleotides match TRBD1. V trimming: 4 bases; J trimming: 8 bases; junction bases outside the gene matches: 6. Germline values: CDR1 SEHNR, CDR2 FQNEAQ (reference sequence). The CDR3 has 15 amino acids. In DNA form, the CDR3 reads TGTGCCAGCAGCTCGCGGACAGGGGATCATTCACCCCTCCACTTT. Translation gives CASSSRTGDHSPLHF. Complete variable domain (other parts from reference TRBV7-9 and TRBJ1-6): DTGVSQNPRHKITKRGQNVTFRCDPISEHNRLYWYRQTLGQGPEFLTYFQNEAQLEKSRLLSDRFSAERPKGSFSTLEIQRTEQGDSAMYLCASSSRTGDHSPLHFGNGTRLTVT.

The CDR3, as DNA: TGTGCCAGCAGCTTAGACTCGCGGGAGAACGAGTTCTTC. Translating gives CASSLDSRENEFF. V usage is TRBV7-9 and J usage is TRBJ2-1, with 7 bases matching TRBD2. The V gene end was trimmed by 1 base and the J gene end by 14 bases; junction bases not matched to a gene: 8. The CDR3 contains 13 residues. Germline values: CDR1 SEHNR, CDR2 FQNEAQ (reference sequence). The whole variable domain, remainder taken from reference TRBV7-9 and TRBJ2-1, is DTGVSQNPRHKITKRGQNVTFRCDPISEHNRLYWYRQTLGQGPEFLTYFQNEAQLEKSRLLSDRFSAERPKGSFSTLEIQRTEQGDSAMYLCASSLDSRENEFFGPGTRLTVL.

The chain combines TRBV9 with TRBJ2-1; D might be TRBD1 (6 bases). Germline CDR1 and CDR2: SGDLS and YYNGEE. The length of the CDR3 is 16 residues. Trimming removed 5 bases from V and 6 bases from J, with 21 bases in between. CDR3 coding DNA: TGTGCCAGCAGTCCCACCCATGGCAGGGGCGGCAATGAGCAGTTCTTC. This gives the protein CASSPTHGRGGNEQFF.

This chain connects TRBV27 to TRBJ1-3, with 11 positions matching TRBD1. CDR3 length equals 16 residues. V lost 2 bases to trimming and J lost 4 bases; unmatched junction nucleotides: 4. Per germline, CDR1 MNHEY and CDR2 SMNVEV (reference sequence). CDR3 amino acids: CASSLSGTGGGNTIYF. CDR3 DNA: TGTGCCAGCAGTTTAAGCGGGACAGGGGGAGGAAACACCATATATTTT.

This sequence joins TRBV20-1 and TRBJ2-3, with 8 bases lining up with TRBD1. Trimming took 6 bases from V and 6 from J; bases not matched to a gene: 11. Germline assignment: CDR1 DFQATT and CDR2 SNEGSKA (reference sequence). The CDR3 loop spans 14 amino acids. The CDR3 coding sequence is TGCAGTGCCAGACAGGGGTTCGGGGTGGATACGCAGTATTTT. It encodes CSARQGFGVDTQYF.

This clonotype occurred a few times. This rearrangement joins TRBV12-3 or TRBV12-4 to TRBJ2-7, with 10 positions matching TRBD2. The CDR3 totals 14 residues. V lost 5 bases, J lost 3 bases, and 4 bases stayed unmatched. The CDR3, as DNA: TGTGCCAGCAGTCCTCGGACTAGCGGCTACGAGCAGTACTTC. Its translation: CASSPRTSGYEQYF.

V is TRBV25-1 and J is TRBJ1-1, with D possibly being TRBD1 (6 bases). Trimming took off 6 bases at V and 7 bases at J, with 15 bases between the two ends. This CDR3 is 13 amino acids long. Germline CDR1 and CDR2: MGHDK and SYGVNS. The CDR3 region is CASRTQGNFEAFF. CDR3 nucleotide sequence: TGTGCCAGCAGGACACAGGGAAATTTTGAAGCTTTCTTT.

This clonotype came up once. This chain connects TRBV29-1 to TRBJ2-5; D is unresolved. Trimming pared 5 bases from V and 5 bases from J, leaving 9 bases between. This CDR3 spans 11 amino acids. Looked up from germline, CDR1 is SQVTM and CDR2 is ANQGSEA. CDR3 amino acids: CSVLGMETQYF. CDR3 DNA: TGCAGCGTTTTGGGAATGGAGACCCAGTACTTC.

This chain joins TRBV18 and TRBJ2-7; D unresolved. There are 14 residues in the CDR3. V lost 0 bases and J 2 bases, leaving 8 bases between the germline ends. The germline CDR1 and CDR2 sequences are KGHSH and LQKENI. The CDR3 here is CASSPPAGTYEQYF. CDR3 bases: TGTGCCAGCTCACCACCGGCCGGTACCTACGAGCAGTACTTC.

The chain uses TRBV30 and TRBJ2-1; the match to TRBD1 covers 10 bases. Trimming took 3 bases from V and 9 from J; bases not matched to a gene: 5. Germline V CDR1 and CDR2: GTSNPN, SVGIG (reference sequence). This CDR3 has 13 residues. CDR3 residues: CAWSTRTGGEQFF. The CDR3 DNA sequence: TGTGCCTGGAGCACGAGGACAGGGGGTGAGCAGTTCTTC.

The chain recombines TRBV2 with TRBJ1-2; 11 nucleotides align to TRBD1. Germline V CDR1 and CDR2: SNHLY, FYNNEI. V was clipped by 4 bases and J by 3 bases; unmatched bases: 4. This CDR3 contains 15 residues. CDR3 bases: TGTGCCAGCAGTGCTTGGACAGGGGGCGACTATGGCTACACCTTC. Its translation: CASSAWTGGDYGYTF.

The chain combines TRBV7-8 with TRBJ2-5, with D possibly matching TRBD1 (6 bases). Germline assignment: CDR1 SGHVS and CDR2 FQNEAQ. V was cut by 4 bases and J by 1 base, with 10 bases left in between. There are 14 residues in the CDR3. CDR3 in DNA: TGTGCCAGCAGCTCGGACAGCCTCCAAGAGACCCAGTACTTC. It yields the protein CASSSDSLQETQYF.

This rearrangement joins TRBV12-5 to TRBJ2-2; 14 bases are shared with TRBD2. The length of the CDR3 is 17 residues. V gave up 8 bases and J gave up 3 bases; unmatched junction bases: 8. Germline values: CDR1 LGHNT, CDR2 FRNRAP. The DNA for the CDR3 is TGTGCTAGTCTTCGGACTAGCGGGAGGATCGACACCGGGGAGCTGTTTTTT. This encodes CASLRTSGRIDTGELFF. The full variable domain, in which reference TRBV12-5 and TRBJ2-2 provide the parts outside the CDR3, is DARVTQTPRHKVTEMGQEVTMRCQPILGHNTVFWYRQTMMQGLELLAYFRNRAPLDDSGMPKDRFSAEMPDATLATLKIQPSEPRDSAVYFCASLRTSGRIDTGELFFGEGSRLTVL.

This chain joins TRBV20-1 and TRBJ1-6, with 7 bases lining up with TRBD1. The CDR3 has 13 residues. Germline V gene data show CDR1 as DFQATT and CDR2 as SNEGSKA (reference sequence). V shed 3 bases, J shed 7 bases, and the junction held 3 bases outside the gene matches. CDR3 sequence: CSASGDSNSPLHF. The CDR3 nucleotides read TGCAGTGCTAGCGGGGACAGCAATTCACCCCTCCACTTT.

The chain employs TRBV9 and TRBJ1-2, with 8 bases that match TRBD1. J was trimmed by 8 bases and V by 0 bases; bases with no gene match: 6. Germline CDR1 SGDLS, CDR2 YYNGEE. This CDR3 contains 14 residues. In nucleotides, the CDR3 is TGTGCCAGCAGCGTAGCGGACAGGGTTGAAGGCTACACCTTC. It translates to CASSVADRVEGYTF. The variable domain in full, with the rest retrieved from reference TRBV9 and TRBJ1-2, is DSGVTQTPKHLITATGQRVTLRCSPRSGDLSVYWYQQSLDQGLQFLIQYYNGEERAKGNILERFSAQQFPDLHSELNLSSLELGDSALYFCASSVADRVEGYTFGSGTRLTVV.

This clonotype was picked up a small number of times. The chain has TRBV5-4 and TRBJ1-5; D remains unclear. CDR1 and CDR2 from the germline V gene are SGHNT and YYREEE (reference sequence). CDR3 length: 13 amino acids. Trimming took 4 bases from V and 5 from J, leaving 10 bases between them. CDR3: CASSTDRDQPQHF. The CDR3 region has the DNA TGTGCCAGCAGCACGGACCGGGATCAGCCCCAGCATTTT. Full variable domain (remainder filled in from reference TRBV5-4 and TRBJ1-5): ETGVTQSPTHLIKTRGQQVTLRCSSQSGHNTVSWYQQALGQGPQFIFQYYREEENGRGNFPPRFSGLQFPNYSSELNVNALELDDSALYLCASSTDRDQPQHFGDGTRLSIL.

The chain combines TRBV20-1 with TRBJ2-5, with D perhaps matching TRBD2 (5 bases). V was clipped by 6 bases and J by 5 bases, with 13 bases between them. Germline loops: CDR1 DFQATT, CDR2 SNEGSKA (reference sequence). The CDR3 extends over 12 amino acids. As DNA, the CDR3 is TGCAGTGCCGATACTAGAGGGGAGACCCAGTACTTC. Translating gives CSADTRGETQYF.

V gene TRBV29-1 combines with J gene TRBJ2-2, with 7 bases matching TRBD1. Germline lookup yields CDR1 SQVTM and CDR2 ANQGSEA. This CDR3 has 13 residues. After removal of 5 bases from V and 6 bases from J, the junction contained 6 bases not matched to a gene. CDR3 sequence (DNA): TGCAGCGTTAAACGGACAGGTTCCGGGGAGCTGTTTTTT. Translated: CSVKRTGSGELFF.

V usage is TRBV30 and J usage is TRBJ1-2, with TRBD1 identical over 9 bases. The CDR3 runs 13 residues. From germline, CDR1 is GTSNPN and CDR2 SVGIG (reference sequence). Unmatched junction bases numbered 8, after V lost 4 bases and J lost 8 bases. The CDR3 is CAWKADGTGGYTF. The CDR3 DNA sequence: TGTGCCTGGAAAGCCGATGGGACAGGGGGCTACACCTTC. The full variable domain, completed using reference TRBV30 and TRBJ1-2, is SQTIHQWPATLVQPVGSPLSLECTVEGTSNPNLYWYRQAAGRGLQLLFYSVGIGQISSEVPQNLSASRPQDRQFILSSKKLLLSDSGFYLCAWKADGTGGYTFGSGTRLTVV.

The rearrangement joins TRBV11-2 to TRBJ2-2; 7 bases align to TRBD2. Unmatched junction bases numbered 4, after V lost 10 bases and J lost 2 bases. The CDR3 consists of 13 residues. CDR1 and CDR2 (germline): SGHAT, FQNNGV. CDR3 nucleotide sequence: TGTGCCACCGAGCGGGGTAACACCGGGGAGCTGTTTTTT. It translates to CATERGNTGELFF.